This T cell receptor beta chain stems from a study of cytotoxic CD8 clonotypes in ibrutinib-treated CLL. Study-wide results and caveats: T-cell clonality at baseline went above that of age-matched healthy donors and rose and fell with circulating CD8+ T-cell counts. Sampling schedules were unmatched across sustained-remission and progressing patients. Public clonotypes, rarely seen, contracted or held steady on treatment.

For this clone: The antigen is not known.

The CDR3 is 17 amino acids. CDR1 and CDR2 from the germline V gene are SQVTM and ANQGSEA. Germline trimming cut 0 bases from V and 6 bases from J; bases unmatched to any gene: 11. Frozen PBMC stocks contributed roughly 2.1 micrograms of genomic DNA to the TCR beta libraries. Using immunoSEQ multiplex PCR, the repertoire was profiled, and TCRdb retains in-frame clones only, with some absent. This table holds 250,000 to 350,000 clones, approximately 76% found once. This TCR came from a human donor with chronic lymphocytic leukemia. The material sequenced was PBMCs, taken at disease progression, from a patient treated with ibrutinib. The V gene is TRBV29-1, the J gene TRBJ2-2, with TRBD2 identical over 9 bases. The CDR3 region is CSVEDKNTSGPPGELFF. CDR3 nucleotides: TGCAGCGTTGAAGATAAGAATACTAGCGGGCCCCCCGGGGAGCTGTTTTTT.